This T cell receptor (beta chain) was obtained from a study of CD8 T cells in ankylosing spondylitis. General study findings and limits: Characteristic, it appeared, of ankylosing spondylitis blood was a TCR beta motif of seven or eight highly homologous variants.

Points on this clonotype: What it binds is unknown.

TCRdb re-called the 5' RACE reads with MiXCR, one entry per CDR3 protein. Of 500,000 to 550,000 distinct CDR3 sequences listed, approximately 11% are singletons. Germline V CDR1 and CDR2: MNHEY, SMNVEV (reference sequence). The ends were cut back, 6 bases at V and 0 bases at J, with 12 bases in the middle. CDR3 length: 15 residues. The V call is TRBV27, the J call TRBJ1-5, with a possible D match to TRBD1 (5 bases). The origin of this receptor is a male donor with ankylosing spondylitis. Sequenced sample: blood, either unsorted or a sorted T cell fraction (not recorded which). The CDR3 DNA reads as TGTGCCAGCAGACAAGACAGAAATAGCAATCAGCCCCAGCATTTT. This translates into CASRQDRNSNQPQHF.